This T cell receptor (beta chain) was captured by sequencing in a study of blood T cell repertoires in COVID-19. In germline, CDR1 is MNHEY, CDR2 SVGAGI. V lost 0 bases and J 7 bases, leaving 10 bases between the germline ends. This CDR3 is built from 14 residues. Per the original methods: How many nucleated cells were present was estimated from reference gene primer amplification. Assay: immunoSEQ multiplex PCR; the TCRdb copy retains only in-frame clones and omits some. The DNA gave D and trimming, while V, J and clone size come from that table. The sample shows about 270,000 clones, roughly nine tenths of them seen only once. Participants, about 18 to 90 years old, spanned fewer than 30 US areas. Participant reports of clinical history set cohort assignment.

Sequencing input: PBMCs or T cells enriched from blood (not recorded which). The chain employs TRBV6-5 and TRBJ2-1; no reliable D call. This clonotype originated in a woman aged 18-35 years who had recovered from COVID-19. The CDR3 sequence: CASSYSLSGNEQFF. CDR3 in DNA: TGTGCCAGCAGTTACTCTCTATCAGGTAATGAGCAGTTCTTC.